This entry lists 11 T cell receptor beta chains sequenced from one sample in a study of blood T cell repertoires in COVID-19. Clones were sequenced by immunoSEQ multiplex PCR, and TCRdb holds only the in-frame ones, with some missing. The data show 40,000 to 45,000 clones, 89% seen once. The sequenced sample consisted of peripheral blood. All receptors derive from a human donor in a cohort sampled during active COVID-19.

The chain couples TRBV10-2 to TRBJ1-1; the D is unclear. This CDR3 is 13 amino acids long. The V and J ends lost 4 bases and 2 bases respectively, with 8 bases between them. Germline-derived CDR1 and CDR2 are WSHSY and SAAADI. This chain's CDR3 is CASSASGNTEAFF. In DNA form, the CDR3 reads TGCGCCAGCAGTGCGAGTGGTAACACTGAAGCTTTCTTT.

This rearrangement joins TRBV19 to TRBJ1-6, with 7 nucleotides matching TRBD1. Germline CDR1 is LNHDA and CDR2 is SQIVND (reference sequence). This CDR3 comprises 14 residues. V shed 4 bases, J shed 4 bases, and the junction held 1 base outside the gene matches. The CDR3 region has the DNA TGTGCCAGTAGTACGGGACAGTATAATTCACCCCTCCACTTT. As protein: CASSTGQYNSPLHF. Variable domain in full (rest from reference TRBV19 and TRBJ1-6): DGGITQSPKYLFRKEGQNVTLSCEQNLNHDAMYWYRQDPGQGLRLIYYSQIVNDFQKGDIAEGYSVSREKKESFPLTVTSAQKNPTAFYLCASSTGQYNSPLHFGNGTRLTVT.

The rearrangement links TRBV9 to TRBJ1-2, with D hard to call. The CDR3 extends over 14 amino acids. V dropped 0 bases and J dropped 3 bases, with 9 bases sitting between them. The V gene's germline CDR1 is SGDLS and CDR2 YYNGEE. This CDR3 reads CASSVVPGDYGYTF. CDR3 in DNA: TGTGCCAGCAGCGTAGTGCCGGGAGACTATGGCTACACCTTC. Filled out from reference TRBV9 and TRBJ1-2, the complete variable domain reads DSGVTQTPKHLITATGQRVTLRCSPRSGDLSVYWYQQSLDQGLQFLIQYYNGEERAKGNILERFSAQQFPDLHSELNLSSLELGDSALYFCASSVVPGDYGYTFGSGTRLTVV.

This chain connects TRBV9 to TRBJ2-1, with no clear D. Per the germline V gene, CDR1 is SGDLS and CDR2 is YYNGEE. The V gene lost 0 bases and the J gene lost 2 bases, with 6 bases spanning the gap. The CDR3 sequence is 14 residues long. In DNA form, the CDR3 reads TGTGCCAGCAGCGTAGGAGGCACCTACAATGAGCAGTTCTTC. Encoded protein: CASSVGGTYNEQFF.

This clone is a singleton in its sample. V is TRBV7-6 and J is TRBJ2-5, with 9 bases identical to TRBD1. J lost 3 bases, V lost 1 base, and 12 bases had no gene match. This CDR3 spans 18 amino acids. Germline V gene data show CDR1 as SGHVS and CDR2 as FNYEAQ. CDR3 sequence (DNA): TGTGCCAGCAGCTTAGAGTGGCTGGGACAGGGCAGGAAAGAGACCCAGTACTTC. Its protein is CASSLEWLGQGRKETQYF.

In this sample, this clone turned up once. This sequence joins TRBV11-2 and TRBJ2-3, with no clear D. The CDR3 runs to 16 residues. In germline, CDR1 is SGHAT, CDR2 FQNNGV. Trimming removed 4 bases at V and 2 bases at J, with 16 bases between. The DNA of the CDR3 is TGTGCCAGCAGCTCCTCGGCGAGCTTAGCCACAGATACGCAGTATTTT. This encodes CASSSSASLATDTQYF.

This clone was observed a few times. Written as DNA, the CDR3 is TGTGCCAGCAGTTCATATTTACCGGGACAGACGACCGTTCAGCCCCAGCATTTT. Protein sequence: CASSSYLPGQTTVQPQHF. J is TRBJ1-5 and V is TRBV6-2 or TRBV6-3; 7 bases fit TRBD1. Germline CDR1 is MNHEY and CDR2 is SVGEGT. Unmatched junction bases numbered 18, after V lost 4 bases and J lost 6 bases. The CDR3 has 18 residues.

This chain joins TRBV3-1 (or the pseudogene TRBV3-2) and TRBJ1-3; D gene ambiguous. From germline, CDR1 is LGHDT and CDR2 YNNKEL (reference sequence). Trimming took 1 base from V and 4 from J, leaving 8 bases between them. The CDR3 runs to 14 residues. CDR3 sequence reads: CASSQGTSGNTIYF. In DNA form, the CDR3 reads TGTGCCAGCAGCCAAGGGACTTCCGGAAACACCATATATTTT.

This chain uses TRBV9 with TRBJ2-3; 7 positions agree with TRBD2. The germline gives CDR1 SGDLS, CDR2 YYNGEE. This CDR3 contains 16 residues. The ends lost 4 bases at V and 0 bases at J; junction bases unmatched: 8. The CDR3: CASSINLAASTDTQYF. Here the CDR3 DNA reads TGTGCCAGCAGCATAAACCTAGCGGCTAGCACAGATACGCAGTATTTT.

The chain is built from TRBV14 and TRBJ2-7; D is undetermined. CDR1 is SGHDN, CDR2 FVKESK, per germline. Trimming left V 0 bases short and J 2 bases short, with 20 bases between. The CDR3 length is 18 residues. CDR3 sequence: CASSQDHIKIGSPYEQYF. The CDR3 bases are TGTGCCAGCAGCCAAGATCACATCAAGATTGGCAGTCCCTACGAGCAGTACTTC.

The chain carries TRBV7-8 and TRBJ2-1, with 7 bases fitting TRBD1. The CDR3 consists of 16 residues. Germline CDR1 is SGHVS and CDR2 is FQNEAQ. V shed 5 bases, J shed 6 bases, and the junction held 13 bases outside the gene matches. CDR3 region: CASSATTGSVSNEQFF. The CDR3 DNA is TGTGCCAGCAGCGCTACGACAGGGTCCGTCAGCAATGAGCAGTTCTTC. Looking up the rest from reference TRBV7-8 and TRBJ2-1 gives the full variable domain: GAGVSQSPRYKVAKRGQDVALRCDPISGHVSLFWYQQALGQGPEFLTYFQNEAQLDKSGLPSDRFFAERPEGSVSTLKIQRTQQEDSAVYLCASSATTGSVSNEQFFGPGTRLTVL.